The 23 T cell receptor beta chains below were found in one sample sequenced in a study of Graves' ophthalmopathy and Graves' hyperthyroidism (dated 2018 in TCRdb). The sample was run on an Illumina HiSeq 2000. TCR beta CDR3 regions were amplified from RNA transcripts for repertoire sequencing. HTBI primers and the Qiagen OneStep RT-PCR kit were used in a first-round RT-PCR, which was followed by a second-round multiplex PCR, size selection and purification. TCRdb applied fastp at Q25 and MiXCR to the public reads, then kept only in-frame beta chains. Every entry covers one CDR3 protein and lists the most common genes and DNA from its rows. The sample table shows fewer than 250,000 distinct CDR3 sequences, and approximately 28% are seen once. The top ten constitute about 9.3% of the sample. The sequenced sample was peripheral blood. Every receptor here comes from a man between 50 and 59 years old with Graves' ophthalmopathy. Donor details come from another sample of the same person, matched by shared clones.

The J gene is TRBJ2-5, the V gene TRBV12-5, with D unresolved. The CDR3 runs 13 residues. With 7 bases removed from V and 7 bases from J, the gap between germline ends came to 16 bases. Germline V gives CDR1 LGHNT, CDR2 FRNRAP. In nucleotides, the CDR3 is TGTGCTAGTGCCCTCTTAGGCTCGGCGACCCAGTACTTC. Translation: CASALLGSATQYF.

V gene TRBV7-2 combines with J gene TRBJ2-7; D is possibly TRBD1 (5 bases). This CDR3 has 14 residues. V was cut by 1 base and J by 5 bases, with 12 bases left in between. Germline lookup yields CDR1 SGHTA and CDR2 FQGNSA. The CDR3 DNA reads TGTGCCAGCAGCTTAGGTTTAGGGGTCAACGAGCAGTACTTC. Encoded protein: CASSLGLGVNEQYF.

This clonotype was recorded at least ten times. The chain couples TRBV14 to TRBJ2-5; D remains ambiguous. The CDR3 totals 15 residues. CDR1 is SGHDN, CDR2 FVKESK, per germline. V lost 0 bases and J lost 5, with 13 bases in between. CDR3 DNA: TGTGCCAGCAGCCAAGATGGGCTAGTGCTCGAGACCCAGTACTTC. Translating gives CASSQDGLVLETQYF.

V and J are TRBV6-1 and TRBJ1-5, with 8 nucleotides matching TRBD1. This CDR3 is 17 amino acids long. Germline loops: CDR1 MNHNS, CDR2 SASEGT. V lost 6 bases and J lost 0; bases outside the gene matches: 10. The CDR3 sequence is CASRPGTGPYSNQPQHF. Written as DNA, the CDR3 is TGTGCCAGCAGACCCGGGACAGGCCCTTATAGCAATCAGCCCCAGCATTTT.

This clonotype occurred many times. V gene TRBV14 combines with J gene TRBJ1-5; the D is unclear. Germline CDR1 SGHDN, CDR2 FVKESK. With 1 base removed from V and 4 bases from J, the gap between germline ends came to 5 bases. The length of the CDR3 is 13 residues. The CDR3 sequence is CASSQAANQPQHF. For the CDR3, the DNA is TGTGCCAGCAGCCAAGCTGCAAATCAGCCCCAGCATTTT.

In this sample, this clonotype turned up many times. The rearrangement links TRBV28 to TRBJ1-1; unclear D gene. Trimming left V 5 bases short and J 3 bases short, with 19 bases between. Germline V gene sequence: CDR1 MDHEN, CDR2 SYDVKM. The CDR3 is 16 amino acids. The CDR3 region is CASSDSGSRWDTEAFF. DNA for the CDR3: TGTGCCAGCAGTGATTCGGGTAGCCGCTGGGACACTGAAGCTTTCTTT.

At least ten counts were recorded for this clonotype. One end of the junction varies from germline; a read error may be responsible. The chain couples TRBV6-1 to TRBJ2-7; 10 bases agree with TRBD1. This CDR3 has 14 amino acids. The germline V gene encodes CDR1 MNHNS and CDR2 SASEGT. The CDR3 loop is CTSSKRQGANEQYF. The CDR3 nucleotides are TGTACCAGCAGCAAACGACAGGGGGCAAACGAGCAGTACTTC.

This clonotype was observed at least ten times. The rearrangement joins TRBV6-5 to TRBJ2-7, with D possibly being TRBD1 (6 bases). V was cut by 0 bases and J by 2 bases, with 14 bases left in between. Germline V gene lookup returns CDR1 MNHEY and CDR2 SVGAGI. This CDR3 comprises 16 residues. This CDR3 is CASSYSSGQPTYEQYF. The DNA for the CDR3 is TGTGCCAGCAGTTACTCGAGTGGACAGCCGACCTACGAGCAGTACTTC.

V gene TRBV29-1 combines with J gene TRBJ1-1, with D possibly being TRBD1 (5 bases). V lost 7 bases, J lost 0 bases, and 12 bases lay in between. The CDR3 is made up of 13 amino acids. Germline loops: CDR1 SQVTM, CDR2 ANQGSEA. DNA of the CDR3: TGCAGCGCCACAGGACAACTGAACACTGAAGCTTTCTTT. Translated: CSATGQLNTEAFF.

This clonotype was recorded many times. This chain joins TRBV9 and TRBJ2-7; TRBD2 matches at 9 bases. The V segment lost 1 base and the J segment 5 bases; nucleotides outside the gene matches: 7. Germline assignment: CDR1 SGDLS and CDR2 YYNGEE. There are 15 residues in the CDR3. DNA for the CDR3: TGTGCCAGCAGCGTATCTGGCGGGAGGGCCAACGAGCAGTACTTC. Residues: CASSVSGGRANEQYF.

This clonotype was observed at least ten times. This rearrangement joins TRBV27 to TRBJ2-5; D is possibly TRBD1 (6 bases). V gave up 8 bases and J gave up 4 bases, with 32 bases separating them. There are 19 residues in the CDR3. Germline V gene sequence: CDR1 MNHEY, CDR2 SMNVEV (reference sequence). The CDR3, as DNA: TGTGCCAGCTCGAAAGGTGGGAGTTTTGGACAGCCGGGCCGAGAGACCCAGTACTTC. It translates to CASSKGGSFGQPGRETQYF.

This clonotype was counted many times. This sequence may be a read error, since a much larger clone differs from it by one base. The chain recombines TRBV12-3 or TRBV12-4 with TRBJ1-6; possible D gene TRBD1, 6 bases. The CDR3 is made up of 16 amino acids. Deletions cut 3 bases from V and 0 bases from J, with 9 bases between. The CDR3 nucleotides are TGTGCCAGCAGTTTGGGGGCCGGCTCCTATAATTCACCCCTCCACTTT. It encodes CASSLGAGSYNSPLHF.

This chain links TRBV2 with TRBJ1-2, with 7 nucleotides matching TRBD1. The germline gives CDR1 SNHLY, CDR2 FYNNEI. The CDR3 is 11 amino acids. Losses at the gene ends were 3 bases for V and 12 bases for J; bases not matched to a gene: 4. The CDR3 DNA is TGTGCCAGCAGTGAGTCTGGGACAGACACCTTC. As protein: CASSESGTDTF.

This clonotype came up many times. The V and J genes are TRBV3-1 and TRBJ1-6, with a possible D match to TRBD1 (5 bases). The CDR3 totals 12 residues. V was clipped by 8 bases and J by 6 bases, with 8 bases between them. Per the germline V gene, CDR1 is LGHDT and CDR2 is YNNKEL (reference sequence). The CDR3 DNA reads TGTGCCAGCCAACAGGCTAATTCACCCCTCCACTTT. It yields the protein CASQQANSPLHF.

This clonotype has ten or more counts. V usage is TRBV28 and J usage is TRBJ2-4; 8 nucleotides agree with TRBD1. The V gene end was trimmed by 6 bases and the J gene end by 1 base; junction bases not matched to a gene: 5. This CDR3 region has 15 residues. From germline, CDR1 is MDHEN and CDR2 SYDVKM. CDR3 protein: CASSLDRVAKNIQYF. CDR3 DNA: TGTGCCAGCAGCTTGGACAGGGTCGCCAAAAACATTCAGTACTTC.

In its sample, this clonotype was seen many times. The chain joins TRBV20-1 to TRBJ2-7; tentatively, D is TRBD1 or TRBD2 (5 bases each). The germline V gene encodes CDR1 DFQATT and CDR2 SNEGSKA (reference sequence). CDR3 length: 13 amino acids. V lost 7 bases to trimming and J lost 4 bases, with 17 bases between them. The DNA for the CDR3 is TGCAGTGTAGTTGCGAGAGGGGCGTACGAGCAGTACTTC. Translation: CSVVARGAYEQYF.

This clonotype has just one count. V gene TRBV12-3 or TRBV12-4 combines with J gene TRBJ2-2; 8 nucleotides agree with TRBD2. V shed 3 bases and J 7 bases; nucleotides not matched to a gene: 10. The CDR3 is 16 amino acids. CDR3 amino acids: CASSFIAGFVGGELFF. As DNA, the CDR3 is TGTGCCAGCAGTTTCATAGCGGGGTTCGTAGGCGGGGAGCTGTTTTTT.

In this sample, this clonotype turned up many times. The rearrangement uses TRBV18 and TRBJ1-5; a weak D match, TRBD1 (5 bases). V lost 1 base and J 9 bases, leaving 13 bases between the germline ends. Germline values: CDR1 KGHSH, CDR2 LQKENI. The CDR3 totals 14 residues. CDR3 region: CASSPREGTGPQHF. In nucleotides, the CDR3 is TGTGCCAGCTCACCACGGGAGGGGACGGGGCCCCAGCATTTT.

The chain combines TRBV12-3 or TRBV12-4 with TRBJ1-1; TRBD1 might be the D (6 bases). This CDR3 contains 20 residues. Deletions cut 3 bases from V and 0 bases from J, with 26 bases between. The CDR3 coding sequence is TGTGCCAGCAGTTTGACAGGCCACAGAGGAGCGGCCGGATTGAACACTGAAGCTTTCTTT. Translation: CASSLTGHRGAAGLNTEAFF.

V gene TRBV7-8 combines with J gene TRBJ2-1; no clear D gene. V was pared by 4 bases and J by 0 bases, with 10 bases between. The CDR3 spans 15 residues. The germline V gene encodes CDR1 SGHVS and CDR2 FQNEAQ. The CDR3 nucleotides read TGTGCCAGCAGCTCTTACACGAGCTCCTACAATGAGCAGTTCTTC. Protein product: CASSSYTSSYNEQFF.

V is TRBV15 and J is TRBJ1-5, with a weak D call TRBD1 (5 bases). The ends were cut back, 2 bases at V and 4 bases at J, with 12 bases in the middle. The CDR3 totals 15 residues. Per germline, CDR1 LNHNV and CDR2 YYDKDF (reference sequence). CDR3 protein: CATSRNGAANQPQHF. In DNA form, the CDR3 reads TGTGCCACCAGCAGAAATGGGGCAGCTAATCAGCCCCAGCATTTT.

This clonotype was seen repeatedly, ten times or more. Relative to the germline gene, one junction end is altered; a read error may explain this. This rearrangement joins TRBV27 to TRBJ2-7; D is possibly TRBD1 or TRBD2 (5 bases each). Looked up from germline, CDR1 is MNHEY and CDR2 is SMNVEV (reference sequence). The CDR3 extends over 13 amino acids. In DNA, the CDR3 is TGTGCCTGCAGTTGGGGGAGCTCCTACGAGCAGTACTTC. Protein: CACSWGSSYEQYF.

This clonotype was observed many times. Given a much more abundant clone one base away, this may be a read error. V usage is TRBV12-3 or TRBV12-4 and J usage is TRBJ2-7, with 8 nucleotides matching TRBD1. With V trimmed by 3 bases and J by 2 bases, 3 bases remained unmatched. This CDR3 spans 14 amino acids. This CDR3 reads CASSFSQGAYEQYF. The CDR3 bases are TGTGCCAGCAGTTTTTCACAGGGGGCCTACGAGCAGTACTTC.